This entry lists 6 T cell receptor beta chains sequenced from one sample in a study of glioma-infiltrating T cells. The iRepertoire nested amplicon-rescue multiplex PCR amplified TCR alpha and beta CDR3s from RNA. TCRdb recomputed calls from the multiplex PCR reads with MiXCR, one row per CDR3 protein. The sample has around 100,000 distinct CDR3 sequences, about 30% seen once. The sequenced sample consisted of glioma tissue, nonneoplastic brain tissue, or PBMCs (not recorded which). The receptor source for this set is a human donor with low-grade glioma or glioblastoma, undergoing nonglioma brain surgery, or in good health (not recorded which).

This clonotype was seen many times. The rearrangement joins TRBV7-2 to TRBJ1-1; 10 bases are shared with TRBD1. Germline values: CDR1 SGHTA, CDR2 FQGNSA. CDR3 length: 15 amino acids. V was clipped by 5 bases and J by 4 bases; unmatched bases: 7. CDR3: CASSQTGQGFTEAFF. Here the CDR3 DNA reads TGTGCCAGCAGCCAGACGGGACAGGGGTTCACTGAAGCTTTCTTT.

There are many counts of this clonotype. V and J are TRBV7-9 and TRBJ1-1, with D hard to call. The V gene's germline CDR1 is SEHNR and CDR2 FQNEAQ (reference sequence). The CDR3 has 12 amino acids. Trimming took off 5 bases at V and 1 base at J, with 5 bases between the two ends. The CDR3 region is CASSTSNTEAFF. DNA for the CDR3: TGTGCCAGCAGCACCTCGAACACTGAAGCTTTCTTT.

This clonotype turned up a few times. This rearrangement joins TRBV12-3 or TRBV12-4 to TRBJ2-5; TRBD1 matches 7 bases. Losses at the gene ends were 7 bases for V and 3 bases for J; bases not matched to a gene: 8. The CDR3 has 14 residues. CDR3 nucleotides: TGTGCCAGCACTCAGGACAGGATGAAAGAGACCCAGTACTTC. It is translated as CASTQDRMKETQYF.

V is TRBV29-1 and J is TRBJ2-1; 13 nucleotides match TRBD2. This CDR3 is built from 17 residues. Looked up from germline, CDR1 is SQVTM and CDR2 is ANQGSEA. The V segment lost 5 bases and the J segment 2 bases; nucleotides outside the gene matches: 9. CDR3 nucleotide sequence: TGCAGCGTTCCACCGGGACTAGCGGGGAAGACCTACAATGAGCAGTTCTTC. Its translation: CSVPPGLAGKTYNEQFF.

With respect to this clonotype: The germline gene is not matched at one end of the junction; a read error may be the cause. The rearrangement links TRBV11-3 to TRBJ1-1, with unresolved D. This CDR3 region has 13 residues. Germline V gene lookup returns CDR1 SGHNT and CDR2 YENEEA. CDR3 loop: CASSLNAPGTAFF. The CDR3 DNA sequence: TGTGCCAGTAGCTTAAACGCCCCAGGTACGGCTTTCTTT. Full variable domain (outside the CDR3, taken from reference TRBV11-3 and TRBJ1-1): EAGVVQSPRYKIIEKKQPVAFWCNPISGHNTLYWYLQNLGQGPELLIRYENEEAVDDSQLPKDRFSAERLKGVDSTLKIQPAELGDSAVYLCASSLNAPGTAFFGQGTRLTVV.

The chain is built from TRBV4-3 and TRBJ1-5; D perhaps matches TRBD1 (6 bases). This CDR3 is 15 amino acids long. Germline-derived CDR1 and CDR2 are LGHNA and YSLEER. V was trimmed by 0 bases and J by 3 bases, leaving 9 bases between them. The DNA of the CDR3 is TGCGCCAGCAGCCAAGACCGGGGGCTCAATCAGCCCCAGCATTTT. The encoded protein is CASSQDRGLNQPQHF.